The 25 T cell receptor beta chains reported below all come from one sample, sequenced in a study of blood T cell repertoires in COVID-19. Produced via immunoSEQ multiplex PCR; TCRdb's table is partial and in-frame only. The data show 85,000 to 130,000 clones, around 80% seen once. The specimen sequenced was peripheral blood. The receptors come from a woman aged 55-75 years with acute or convalescent COVID-19.

The chain is built from TRBV2 and TRBJ2-3, with 13 bases identical to TRBD2. The CDR3 totals 16 residues. J lost 1 base, V lost 6 bases, and 4 bases had no gene match. Germline CDR1 is SNHLY and CDR2 is FYNNEI. CDR3 nucleotide sequence: TGTGCCAGCAGCACTAGCGGGGGGGCCGGCACAGATACGCAGTATTTT. Translation gives CASSTSGGAGTDTQYF.

V and J are TRBV4-1 and TRBJ2-5; 15 bases line up with TRBD2. The CDR3 length is 18 residues. The J segment lost 5 bases and the V segment lost 1 base, leaving 8 bases of the junction unmatched. Looked up from germline, CDR1 is MGHRA and CDR2 is YSYEKL. CDR3 DNA sequence: TGCGCCAGCAGCCAAGGGGGACTAGCGGGGGGTCTCGTGGAGACCCAGTACTTC. This sequence encodes CASSQGGLAGGLVETQYF.

This chain links TRBV11-2 with TRBJ2-5; D remains unclear. V was pared by 5 bases and J by 5 bases, with 6 bases between. The CDR3 runs to 11 residues. Germline V gives CDR1 SGHAT, CDR2 FQNNGV. CDR3 sequence: CASSPGETQYF. The CDR3 nucleotides are TGTGCCAGCAGCCCCGGGGAGACCCAGTACTTC.

The rearrangement uses TRBV5-1 and TRBJ2-1, with D perhaps matching TRBD1 (5 bases). V dropped 3 bases and J dropped 6 bases, with 13 bases sitting between them. The CDR3 extends over 14 amino acids. The germline V gene encodes CDR1 SGHRS and CDR2 YFSETQ. The CDR3 spells CASSWGVPSNEQFF. In nucleotides, the CDR3 is TGCGCCAGCAGCTGGGGCGTTCCGTCCAATGAGCAGTTCTTC.

This rearrangement joins TRBV21-1 to TRBJ2-7; no check of the table's D call, TRBD1, against the DNA was made. TRBV21-1 is a pseudogene segment. The CDR3 spans 15 residues. CDR3 coding DNA: TGTGCCAGCAGCAAAGCCGGGACAGGGAGGTACGAGCAGTACTTC. Translated: CASSKAGTGRYEQYF.

This clone came up many times. This chain connects TRBV3-1 (or the pseudogene TRBV3-2) to TRBJ2-1; 7 bases match TRBD2. This CDR3 has 16 amino acids. Germline CDR1 and CDR2: LGHDT and YNNKEL (reference sequence). The ends lost 5 bases at V and 0 bases at J; junction bases unmatched: 7. The CDR3 nucleotides read TGTGCCAGCAGCTTGGACGGGGGGAGCTCCTACAATGAGCAGTTCTTC. It yields the protein CASSLDGGSSYNEQFF.

V and J are TRBV23-1 and TRBJ1-1; 7 bases are a match to TRBD1. TRBV23-1 has ORF status, its function being uncertain. The V and J ends lost 0 bases and 0 bases, in that order; junction bases with no gene match: 7. This CDR3 region has 17 residues. The CDR3 sequence: CASSQSTGRRVNTEAFF. The CDR3, as DNA: TGCGCCAGCAGTCAATCGACAGGGAGGAGGGTGAACACTGAAGCTTTCTTT.

This clone appeared a few times. The rearrangement links TRBV19 to TRBJ1-5, with 9 positions matching TRBD1. Germline V gives CDR1 LNHDA, CDR2 SQIVND (reference sequence). The CDR3 extends over 17 amino acids. J lost 1 base, V lost 5 bases, and 9 bases had no gene match. The CDR3, as DNA: TGTGCCAGTAGTTCCGGACAGGGGTTTTCAAGCAATCAGCCCCAGCATTTT. Translated, it gives CASSSGQGFSSNQPQHF.

The sample holds a few counts of this clone. The V call is TRBV4-1, the J call TRBJ1-4, with D hard to call. V was clipped by 0 bases and J by 6 bases, with 14 bases between them. Germline CDR1 and CDR2: MGHRA and YSYEKL. The CDR3 spans 16 residues. CDR3 bases: TGCGCCAGCAGCCAAGATCGGTGGAGGGCGGATGAAAAACTGTTTTTT. Its protein is CASSQDRWRADEKLFF.

V and J are TRBV19 and TRBJ2-3; 8 bases fit TRBD1. CDR1 and CDR2 from the germline V gene are LNHDA and SQIVND (reference sequence). The J segment lost 2 bases and the V segment lost 3 bases, leaving 4 bases of the junction unmatched. The CDR3 is made up of 15 amino acids. In DNA, the CDR3 is TGTGCCAGTAGTATCGGGACAGGATTCACAGATACGCAGTATTTT. Translating it yields CASSIGTGFTDTQYF.

This chain connects TRBV4-2 to TRBJ1-4, with D uncertain. The germline CDR1 and CDR2 sequences are LGHNA and YNFKEQ. This CDR3 has 15 residues. V lost 0 bases and J 4 bases, leaving 9 bases between the germline ends. Here the CDR3 reads CASSQDWQINEKLFF. CDR3 nucleotide sequence: TGTGCCAGCAGCCAAGATTGGCAGATTAATGAAAAACTGTTTTTT.

The chain combines TRBV20-1 with TRBJ1-1, with D possibly TRBD1 on 5 matching bases. The CDR3 contains 11 residues. Germline V gene data show CDR1 as DFQATT and CDR2 as SNEGSKA (reference sequence). Trimming pared 1 base from V and 7 bases from J, leaving 7 bases between. CDR3 region: CSARGGDEAFF. CDR3 DNA: TGCAGTGCTAGAGGGGGGGATGAAGCTTTCTTT.

The V call is TRBV5-8, the J call TRBJ2-5; D gene uncertain. Per the germline V gene, CDR1 is SGHTS and CDR2 is YDEGEE. The V gene lost 4 bases and the J gene lost 0 bases, with 7 bases spanning the gap. The CDR3 extends over 13 amino acids. The DNA for the CDR3 is TGTGCCAGCAGCAGTCAGTACCAAGAGACCCAGTACTTC. Its translation: CASSSQYQETQYF.

The chain has TRBV5-4 and TRBJ2-3; TRBD2 matches at 7 bases. The V gene's germline CDR1 is SGHNT and CDR2 YYREEE (reference sequence). The CDR3 runs to 15 residues. After removal of 1 base from V and 5 bases from J, the junction contained 7 bases not matched to a gene. DNA for the CDR3: TGTGCCAGCAGCTTGATGGGGGGGTCGGGAGATACGCAGTATTTT. Translating it yields CASSLMGGSGDTQYF. The full variable domain, its missing parts supplied by reference TRBV5-4 and TRBJ2-3, is ETGVTQSPTHLIKTRGQQVTLRCSSQSGHNTVSWYQQALGQGPQFIFQYYREEENGRGNFPPRFSGLQFPNYSSELNVNALELDDSALYLCASSLMGGSGDTQYFGPGTRLTVL.

The rearrangement links TRBV27 to TRBJ2-7; a weak D match, TRBD2 (5 bases). CDR1 MNHEY and CDR2 SMNVEV come from the germline V gene (reference sequence). Trimming shortened V by 2 bases and J by 6 bases, and 17 bases separated the two germline ends. The CDR3 loop spans 15 amino acids. The CDR3 DNA sequence: TGTGCCAGCAGTTTACTGGACGGGAAACGGGGCGAGCAGTACTTC. Protein: CASSLLDGKRGEQYF.

This chain connects TRBV9 to TRBJ1-2, with 7 bases that match TRBD1. CDR3 length: 13 amino acids. V lost 4 bases, J lost 8 bases, and 8 bases stayed unmatched. The germline V gene encodes CDR1 SGDLS and CDR2 YYNGEE. The DNA for the CDR3 is TGTGCCAGCAGCAGACAGGGAGAAGGGGGCTACACCTTC. Encoded protein: CASSRQGEGGYTF.

A note on this clone: Germline and junction disagree at one end, which may indicate a read error. The chain is built from TRBV6-5 and TRBJ2-5, with 10 bases fitting TRBD1. There are 14 residues in the CDR3. Germline V gene lookup returns CDR1 MNHEY and CDR2 SVGAGI. The CDR3 nucleotides are TGTGCCGGCAGTAGGGACAGGGGTATCATGACCCAGTACTTC. Protein product: CAGSRDRGIMTQYF.

The chain uses TRBV28 and TRBJ1-1; D may be TRBD1 (6 bases). V was shortened by 4 bases and J by 0 bases, with 18 bases between the two germline ends. In germline, CDR1 is MDHEN, CDR2 SYDVKM. CDR3 length equals 17 residues. The CDR3 region has the DNA TGTGCCAGCAGTTGGGGAACCTTGACAGGTATGAACACTGAAGCTTTCTTT. This sequence encodes CASSWGTLTGMNTEAFF.

This chain joins TRBV6-5 and TRBJ1-2, with 12 bases lining up with TRBD1. CDR1 and CDR2 (germline): MNHEY, SVGAGI. The V gene end was trimmed by 5 bases and the J gene end by 8 bases; junction bases not matched to a gene: 6. This CDR3 is built from 14 residues. The CDR3 loop reads CASSTPGQGAGYTF. As DNA, the CDR3 is TGTGCCAGCAGTACACCGGGACAGGGGGCAGGCTACACCTTC.

The V and J genes are TRBV10-3 and TRBJ2-1; 10 bases are shared with TRBD2. Trimming cost V 3 bases and J 2 bases; bases outside gene matches: 7. The germline CDR1 and CDR2 sequences are ENHRY and SYGVKD. CDR3 length equals 17 residues. CDR3 sequence: CAISDGASGSPYNEQFF. CDR3 in DNA: TGTGCCATCAGTGACGGGGCTAGCGGGAGCCCCTACAATGAGCAGTTCTTC.

A note on this clone: A read error may account for a junction end that differs from germline. The chain uses TRBV3-1 (or the pseudogene TRBV3-2) and TRBJ2-3; 7 nucleotides agree with TRBD1. The CDR3 is 14 amino acids. Germline V gene lookup returns CDR1 LGHDT and CDR2 YNNKEL (reference sequence). CDR3 sequence: CASSPERTGLYRSF. CDR3 in DNA: TGTGCCAGCAGCCCCGAACGGACAGGTCTGTACAGGAGTTTT.

The chain employs TRBV7-2 and TRBJ1-6, with D maybe TRBD1 (6 bases). The CDR3 contains 15 residues. The V and J ends lost 1 base and 5 bases respectively, with 9 bases between them. The germline V gene has CDR1 SGHTA and CDR2 FQGNSA. CDR3 residues: CASSLDRADNSPLHF. CDR3 nucleotides: TGTGCCAGCAGCTTAGACAGGGCCGATAATTCACCCCTCCACTTT.

J is TRBJ1-2 and V is TRBV13, with a possible D match to TRBD1 (6 bases). The V gene's germline CDR1 is PRHDT and CDR2 FYEKMQ (reference sequence). This CDR3 is built from 17 residues. The V gene lost 2 bases and the J gene lost 4 bases, with 20 bases spanning the gap. This CDR3 is CASSLKGGRDIGYGYTF. CDR3 DNA: TGTGCCAGCAGCTTAAAAGGAGGCCGGGACATAGGCTATGGCTACACCTTC. The full variable domain, rest sourced from reference TRBV13 and TRBJ1-2, is AAGVIQSPRHLIKEKRETATLKCYPIPRHDTVYWYQQGPGQDPQFLISFYEKMQSDKGSIPDRFSAQQFSDYHSELNMSSLELGDSALYFCASSLKGGRDIGYGYTFGSGTRLTVV.

This chain uses TRBV6-5 with TRBJ1-1, with D perhaps TRBD1 (6 bases). Germline V CDR1 and CDR2: MNHEY, SVGAGI. The CDR3 length is 11 residues. The V end was cut by 11 bases, the J end by 6 bases, with 13 bases between. This CDR3 is CASGESAEAFF. For the CDR3, the DNA is TGTGCCTCAGGGGAATCGGCTGAAGCTTTCTTT.

This clone was seen just once. The chain is built from TRBV6-4 and TRBJ2-5; a weak D match, TRBD2 (7 bases). With 0 bases removed from V and 0 bases from J, the gap between germline ends came to 17 bases. The germline V gene encodes CDR1 MRHNA and CDR2 SNTAGT. The CDR3 runs 18 residues. The CDR3 spells CASSDSIGGGQDQETQYF. The CDR3 nucleotides are TGTGCCAGCAGTGACTCGATAGGGGGGGGGCAGGACCAAGAGACCCAGTACTTC.